This T cell receptor beta chain was obtained from a study of cytomegalovirus exposure and HLA in healthy donors. Study-level background: A later analysis reported the 100 to 150 validation repertoires used the same platform as the roughly 700 first-cohort repertoires. Study-wide findings and caveats: Overall, roughly 160 TCR beta chains were annotated as cytomegalovirus-associated. In vitro, a few CMV-associated chains proved specific for CMV antigens.

About this clone itself: The target antigen is unknown.

The V gene lost 6 bases and the J gene lost 0 bases, with 14 bases spanning the gap. Per the germline V gene, CDR1 is SNHLY and CDR2 is FYNNEI. This CDR3 has 15 amino acids. The protocol was immunoSEQ multiplex PCR, while the TCRdb copy is restricted to in-frame clones and leaves out a portion. The sample contains 150,000 to 200,000 clones, approximately 86% of which appear only once. This rearrangement joins TRBV2 to TRBJ1-1; D unclear. The source material was PBMCs. The sequence derives from a man aged 30 to 45 in good health and CMV-seropositive. The DNA for the CDR3 is TGTGCCAGCAGCCCGGACGGAGCCATGAACACTGAAGCTTTCTTT. Protein sequence: CASSPDGAMNTEAFF.